Shown below are 6 T cell receptor beta chains from a single sample sequenced in a study of blood T cell repertoires in COVID-19. Generated by immunoSEQ multiplex PCR, the TCRdb table keeps only in-frame clones and is missing some. The sample has some 100,000 clones, almost 90% seen once; the top ten hold 5%. The sample was peripheral blood. The receptors were sampled from a human donor in a cohort sampled during active COVID-19.

This rearrangement joins TRBV5-6 to TRBJ1-2, with a possible D match to TRBD1 (6 bases). Germline V CDR1 and CDR2: SGHDT, YYEEEE. The ends were cut back, 8 bases at V and 5 bases at J, with 19 bases in the middle. The CDR3 extends over 14 amino acids. CDR3 nucleotides: TGTGCCAGTGAGTCCGGACAGTCCTTGTATGGCTACACCTTC. Translated, it gives CASESGQSLYGYTF.

The chain recombines TRBV19 with TRBJ2-1, with 10 bases fitting TRBD1. Germline V gene data show CDR1 as LNHDA and CDR2 as SQIVND (reference sequence). CDR3 length: 15 residues. Trimming cost V 4 bases and J 9 bases; bases outside gene matches: 9. The CDR3 loop reads CASSTDRGRSGEQFF. CDR3 nucleotides: TGTGCCAGTAGTACAGACAGGGGGCGATCTGGTGAGCAGTTCTTC.

CDR3: CASSLYPGTSGYGNEQFF. CDR3 in DNA: TGTGCCAGCAGCCTCTACCCCGGGACTAGCGGGTATGGCAATGAGCAGTTCTTC. The V gene is TRBV9, the J gene TRBJ2-1; 12 bases are a match to TRBD2. The CDR3 sequence is 18 residues long. CDR1 is SGDLS and CDR2 is YYNGEE in the germline V gene. Trimming took 4 bases from V and 6 from J; bases not matched to a gene: 14.

This chain uses TRBV3-1 (or the pseudogene TRBV3-2) with TRBJ1-2; D gene uncertain. Germline CDR1 is LGHDT and CDR2 is YNNKEL (reference sequence). The length of the CDR3 is 11 residues. V shed 1 base and J shed 8 bases, with 5 bases lying between them. The CDR3 DNA sequence: TGTGCCAGCAGCCAAGGAGCAGGCTACACCTTC. This codes for CASSQGAGYTF.

The CDR3 DNA reads TGTGCCAGTAGTATGGGTCCCCGTGGGGGAGGGACTGAAGCTTTCTTT. This gives the protein CASSMGPRGGGTEAFF. The chain uses TRBV19 and TRBJ1-1, with TRBD1 as a possible D gene (5 bases). The germline V gene encodes CDR1 LNHDA and CDR2 SQIVND (reference sequence). V was trimmed by 3 bases and J by 5 bases, leaving 19 bases between them. The CDR3 runs to 16 residues.

The J gene is TRBJ2-3, the V gene TRBV4-1, with a possible D match to TRBD2 (5 bases). Germline CDR1 is MGHRA and CDR2 is YSYEKL. With 0 bases removed from V and 3 bases from J, the gap between germline ends came to 22 bases. CDR3 size: 19 residues. Written as DNA, the CDR3 is TGCGCCAGCAGCCAAGAGGGTGGCCGGGGATTTGTTGGGACAGATACGCAGTATTTT. This translates into CASSQEGGRGFVGTDTQYF.